This TCR beta chain was recorded in a study of blood T cell repertoires in COVID-19. The overall study: Sites across the United States, Italy and Spain contributed samples from acute and convalescent COVID-19.

V trimming: 2 bases; J trimming: 8 bases; junction bases outside the gene matches: 5. The CDR3 has 13 residues. CDR1 SEHNR and CDR2 FQNEAQ come from the germline V gene (reference sequence). How the authors handled the data: Estimation of nucleated cell counts was performed using reference gene primer amplification. Data came from immunoSEQ multiplex PCR; TCRdb stores just in-frame clones and leaves some out. V, J and clone size are taken as reported in that table, and D and trimming were inferred from the DNA itself. The table lists 200,000 to 250,000 clones, more than 80% of them singletons. Patients at the Seattle site were enrolled during active infection and followed longitudinally.

This sequence joins TRBV7-9 and TRBJ1-2; 7 bases map to TRBD1. The receptor was isolated from a young woman with COVID-19, enrolled during active disease. The sequenced sample was peripheral blood. The CDR3 loop reads CASSLSDREGYTF. The CDR3 DNA is TGTGCCAGCAGCTTAAGTGACAGGGAAGGCTACACCTTC.